This T cell receptor beta chain was found in a study of vaccination and CD4 T cells after COVID-19. Overall study context: Convalescent cases consisted of six males and four females, of whom two were Hispanic. For control cultures, the treatment was a CEFX pool, an HIV-1 Nef pool, or no peptide.

Whole-study findings and limits: SARS-CoV-2-reactive clonotypes rose nonsignificantly, with the median going from approximately 21 to 40.

The V and J ends lost 10 bases and 2 bases respectively, with 8 bases between them. CDR1 is ENHRY, CDR2 SYGVKD, per germline. The CDR3 runs to 12 residues. Stated treatment: roughly ten-day PBMC culture with coronavirus spike peptide pools or control peptides (ViraFEST assay). Scientists ran DNA taken from cultured CD4+ T cells through the Oncomine TCR Beta short-read assay for sequencing. A single record per CDR3 protein comes from TCRdb applying MiXCR to the PCR reads. The sample records roughly 20,000 distinct CDR3 sequences, roughly three fifths being singletons. Details on this clonotype: Antigen specificity is unknown.

The sequence was obtained from a human donor who had recovered from COVID-19. The chain combines TRBV10-3 with TRBJ2-2; the D is unclear. Sequenced input: CD4+ T cells from blood, cultured in vitro. CDR3 in amino acids: CATSVNTGELFF. The CDR3 nucleotides are TGTGCCACCAGCGTAAACACCGGGGAGCTGTTTTTT.